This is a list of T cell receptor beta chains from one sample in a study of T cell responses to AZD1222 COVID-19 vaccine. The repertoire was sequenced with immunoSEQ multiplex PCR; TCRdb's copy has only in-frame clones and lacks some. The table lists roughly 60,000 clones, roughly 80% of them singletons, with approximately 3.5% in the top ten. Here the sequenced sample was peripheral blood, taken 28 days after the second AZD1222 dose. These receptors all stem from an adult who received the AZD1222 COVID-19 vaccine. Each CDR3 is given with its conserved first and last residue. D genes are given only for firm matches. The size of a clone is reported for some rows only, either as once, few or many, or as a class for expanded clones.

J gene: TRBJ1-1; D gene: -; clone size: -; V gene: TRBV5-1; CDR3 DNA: TGCGCCAGCACCCCCACCGGCGGGGGTTCCACTGAAGCTTTCTTT; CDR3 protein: CASTPTGGGSTEAFF
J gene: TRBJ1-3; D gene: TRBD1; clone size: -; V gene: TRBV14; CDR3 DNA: TGTGCCAGCAGCCAAGTCAGGGGGCGGTTCGGAAACACCATATATTTT; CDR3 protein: CASSQVRGRFGNTIYF
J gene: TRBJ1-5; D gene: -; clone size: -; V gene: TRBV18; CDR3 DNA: TGTGCCAGCTCACTACAGGGCTATGGGCAGCCCCAGCATTTT; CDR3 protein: CASSLQGYGQPQHF
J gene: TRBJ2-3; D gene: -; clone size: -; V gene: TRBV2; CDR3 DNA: TGTGCCAGCAGTGCAAGGCCCACCCGGGGAACAGATACGCAGTATTTT; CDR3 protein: CASSARPTRGTDTQYF
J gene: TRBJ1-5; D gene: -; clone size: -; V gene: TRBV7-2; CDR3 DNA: TGTGCCAGCAGCCCCACCGCACAGTCGTATCAGCCCCAGCATTTT; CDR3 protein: CASSPTAQSYQPQHF
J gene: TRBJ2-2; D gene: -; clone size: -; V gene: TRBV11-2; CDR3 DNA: TGTGCCAGCAGCTTAGTAGCGGATTCTGGGAGTACGGCCGGGGAGCTGTTTTTT; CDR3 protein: CASSLVADSGSTAGELFF
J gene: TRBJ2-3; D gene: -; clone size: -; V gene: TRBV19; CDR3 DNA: TGTGCCAGTAGTCCCAGGACAGACACCACAGATACGCAGTATTTT; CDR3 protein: CASSPRTDTTDTQYF
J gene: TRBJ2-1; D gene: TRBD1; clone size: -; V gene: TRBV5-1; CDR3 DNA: TGCGCCAGCAGCCTTGGGACAGGGGAACACAATGAGCAGTTCTTC; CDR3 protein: CASSLGTGEHNEQFF
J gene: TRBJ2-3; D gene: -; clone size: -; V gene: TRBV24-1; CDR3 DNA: TGTGCCACCAGTGCCCAGCGGGATACGCAGTATTTT; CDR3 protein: CATSAQRDTQYF
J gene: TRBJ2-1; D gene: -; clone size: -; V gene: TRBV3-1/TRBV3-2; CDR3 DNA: TGTGCCAGCAGCCAAGATAAACAGGTTGACTCCTACAATGAGCAGTTCTTC; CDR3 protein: CASSQDKQVDSYNEQFF
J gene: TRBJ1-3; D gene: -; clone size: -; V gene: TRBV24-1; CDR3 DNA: TGTGCCACCAGTGCCTCCTGGCAGGGCGGAAACACCATATATTTT; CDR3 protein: CATSASWQGGNTIYF
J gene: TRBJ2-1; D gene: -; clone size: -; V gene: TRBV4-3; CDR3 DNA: TGCGCCACCACAACTCAACCGGGACAGACGAAACTAGCGGAGTACAATGAGCAGTTCTTC; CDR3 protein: CATTTQPGQTKLAEYNEQFF
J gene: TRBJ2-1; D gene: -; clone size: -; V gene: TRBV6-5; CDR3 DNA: TGTGCCAGCAGGACACCGAGGAGCTACAATGAGCAGTTCTTC; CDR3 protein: CASRTPRSYNEQFF
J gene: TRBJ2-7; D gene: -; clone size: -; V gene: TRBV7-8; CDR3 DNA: TGTGCCAGCAGCTTAGCACTACTCCAGGGCGACGAGCAGTACTTC; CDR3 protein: CASSLALLQGDEQYF
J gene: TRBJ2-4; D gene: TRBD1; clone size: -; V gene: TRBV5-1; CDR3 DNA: TGCGCCAGCAGCTTGGAGACAGGGCTGGACATTCAGTACTTC; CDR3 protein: CASSLETGLDIQYF
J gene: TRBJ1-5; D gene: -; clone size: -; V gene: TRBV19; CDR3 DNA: TGTGCCAGTAGTAGAGGACTCGAGGATCAGCCCCAGCATTTT; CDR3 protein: CASSRGLEDQPQHF
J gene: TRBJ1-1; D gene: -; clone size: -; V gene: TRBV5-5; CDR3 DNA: TGTGCCAGCAGCTTGTACAGGGCGAGTGGAACTGAAGCTTTCTTT; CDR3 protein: CASSLYRASGTEAFF
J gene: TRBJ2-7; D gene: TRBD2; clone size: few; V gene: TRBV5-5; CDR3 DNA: TGTGCCAGCAGCCCTCGCGGACTAGACTCGCCTTACGAGCAGTACTTC; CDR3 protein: CASSPRGLDSPYEQYF
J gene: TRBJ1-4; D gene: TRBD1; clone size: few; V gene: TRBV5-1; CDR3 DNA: TGCGCCAGCAGCTTGGATGGACAGGAGTATGAAAAACTGTTTTTT; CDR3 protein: CASSLDGQEYEKLFF
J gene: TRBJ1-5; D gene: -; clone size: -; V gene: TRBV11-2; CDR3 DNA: TGTGCCAGCAGCTTAGAAGGGAGCAATCAGCCCCAGCATTTT; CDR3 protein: CASSLEGSNQPQHF
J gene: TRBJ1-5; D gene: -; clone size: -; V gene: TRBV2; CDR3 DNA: TGTGCCAGCAGCTCCACAGGGTTTGGAGATCAGCCCCAGCATTTT; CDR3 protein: CASSSTGFGDQPQHF
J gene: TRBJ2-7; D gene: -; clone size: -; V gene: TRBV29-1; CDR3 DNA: TGCAGCGTAGCCGGGACCGGGATGATCTACGAGCAGTACTTC; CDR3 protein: CSVAGTGMIYEQYF
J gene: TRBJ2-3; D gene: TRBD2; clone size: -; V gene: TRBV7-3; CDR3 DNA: TGTGCCAGCAGCCCTGCCCTCCTAGCGGGGTCCCCCACAGATACGCAGTATTTT; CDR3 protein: CASSPALLAGSPTDTQYF
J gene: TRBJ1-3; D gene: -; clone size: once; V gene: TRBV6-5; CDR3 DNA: TGTGCCAGCACAAGGATCGACTCTGGAAACACCATATATTTT; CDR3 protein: CASTRIDSGNTIYF
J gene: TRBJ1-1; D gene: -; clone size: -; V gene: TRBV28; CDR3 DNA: TGTGCCATCACCTCGAGGCGCAGGATGAACACTGAAGCTTTCTTT; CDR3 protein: CAITSRRRMNTEAFF
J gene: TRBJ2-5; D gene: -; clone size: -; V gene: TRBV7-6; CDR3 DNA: TGTGCCAGCAGCCCCCCGTACCCATTGTACCAAGAGACCCAGTACTTC; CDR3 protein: CASSPPYPLYQETQYF